This T cell receptor beta chain comes out of a study of ipilimumab plus nivolumab after autologous stem cell transplantation. The method was immunoSEQ multiplex PCR; TCRdb's version includes in-frame clones alone and lacks a portion of them. The repertoire holds fewer than 25,000 clones, with approximately 73% as singletons. CDR3 size: 14 residues. V lost 4 bases and J 0 bases, leaving 10 bases between the germline ends. Per germline, CDR1 SGHRS and CDR2 YFSETQ. V usage is TRBV5-1 and J usage is TRBJ1-2; D gene ambiguous. The sequence came from a male donor with diffuse large B-cell lymphoma. Material: PBMCs, obtained in a trial of ipilimumab plus nivolumab as post-transplant consolidation. The CDR3, as DNA: TGCGCCAGCAGCCTGGACGGCTCTAACTATGGCTACACCTTC. It encodes CASSLDGSNYGYTF. Filled out from reference TRBV5-1 and TRBJ1-2, the complete variable domain reads KAGVTQTPRYLIKTRGQQVTLSCSPISGHRSVSWYQQTPGQGLQFLFEYFSETQRNKGNFPGRFSGRQFSNSRSEMNVSTLELGDSALYLCASSLDGSNYGYTFGSGTRLTVV.